Shown below are 5 T cell receptor beta chains from a single sample sequenced in a study of beta chain features in type 1 diabetes. Findings and caveats of the study: Among all four CD4+ subsets, Type 1 diabetes patients had TCRB CDR3s that were moderately but significantly shorter.

Of the isolated RNA, all was reverse transcribed, and so the sequenced material was expressed TCRB transcripts. TCRdb's table, derived via immunoSEQ multiplex PCR, lists solely in-frame clones and lacks some. The sample holds just over 25,000 clones, 49% seen once. No antigen is known for these receptors. The sequenced sample consisted of stem cell memory CD4+ T cells from blood. These receptors originate from a man aged 25-40 years with type 1 diabetes.

In its sample, this clone was seen a few times. V gene TRBV19 combines with J gene TRBJ2-3; D perhaps matches TRBD2 (6 bases). CDR3 length equals 17 residues. In germline, CDR1 is LNHDA, CDR2 SQIVND (reference sequence). Trimming took 5 bases from V and 2 from J, leaving 20 bases between them. The CDR3 loop reads CASSPGGLRENTDTQYF. CDR3 nucleotide sequence: TGTGCCAGTAGTCCTGGGGGACTCCGGGAAAACACAGATACGCAGTATTTT.

This rearrangement joins TRBV6-5 to TRBJ2-5; TRBD2 is a possible D gene (5 bases). This CDR3 region has 13 residues. Germline loops: CDR1 MNHEY, CDR2 SVGAGI. Trimming pared 5 bases from V and 5 bases from J, leaving 12 bases between. The CDR3 DNA follows: TGTGCCAGCAGTGACCCCACGGGGGAGACCCAGTACTTC. Protein product: CASSDPTGETQYF.

The V and J genes are TRBV5-1 and TRBJ2-5, with D perhaps TRBD1 (6 bases). CDR1 and CDR2 from the germline V gene are SGHRS and YFSETQ. This CDR3 region has 15 residues. Trimming stripped 4 bases from V and 0 bases from J, with 13 bases between. The CDR3 coding sequence is TGCGCCAGCAGCACCTCCGGACAGTACCAAGAGACCCAGTACTTC. Its protein is CASSTSGQYQETQYF.

The chain joins TRBV2 to TRBJ1-1; TRBD1 agrees at 8 bases. J was trimmed by 5 bases and V by 4 bases; bases with no gene match: 6. In germline, CDR1 is SNHLY, CDR2 FYNNEI. The CDR3 has 14 amino acids. CDR3 in amino acids: CASSGQGARTEAFF. The CDR3 region has the DNA TGTGCCAGCAGTGGGCAGGGGGCCCGAACTGAAGCTTTCTTT.

This chain joins TRBV6-1 and TRBJ2-1; D is perhaps TRBD1 (6 bases). Trimming stripped 4 bases from V and 3 bases from J, with 10 bases between. Germline values: CDR1 MNHNS, CDR2 SASEGT. The CDR3 is 14 amino acids. This chain's CDR3 is CASSAGQNYNEQFF. The CDR3 DNA reads TGTGCCAGCAGTGCTGGACAGAACTACAATGAGCAGTTCTTC.